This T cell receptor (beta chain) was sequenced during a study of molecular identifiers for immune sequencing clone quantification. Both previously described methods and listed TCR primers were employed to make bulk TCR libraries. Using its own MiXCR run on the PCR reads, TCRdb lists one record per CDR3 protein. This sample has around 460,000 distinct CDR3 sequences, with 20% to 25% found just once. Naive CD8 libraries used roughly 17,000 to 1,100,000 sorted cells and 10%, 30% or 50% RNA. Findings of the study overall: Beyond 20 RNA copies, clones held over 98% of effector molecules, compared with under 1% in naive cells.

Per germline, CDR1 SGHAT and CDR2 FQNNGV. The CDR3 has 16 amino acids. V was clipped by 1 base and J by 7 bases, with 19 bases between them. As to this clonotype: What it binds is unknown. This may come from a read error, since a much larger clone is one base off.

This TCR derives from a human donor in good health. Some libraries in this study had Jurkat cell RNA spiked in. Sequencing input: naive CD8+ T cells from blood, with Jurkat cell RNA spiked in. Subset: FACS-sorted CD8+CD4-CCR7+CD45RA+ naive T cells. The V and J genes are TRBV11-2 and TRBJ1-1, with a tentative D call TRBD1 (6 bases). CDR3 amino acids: CASSLGFGGGLVEAFF. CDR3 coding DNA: TGTGCCAGCAGCTTAGGATTCGGCGGGGGGCTCGTTGAAGCTTTCTTT.